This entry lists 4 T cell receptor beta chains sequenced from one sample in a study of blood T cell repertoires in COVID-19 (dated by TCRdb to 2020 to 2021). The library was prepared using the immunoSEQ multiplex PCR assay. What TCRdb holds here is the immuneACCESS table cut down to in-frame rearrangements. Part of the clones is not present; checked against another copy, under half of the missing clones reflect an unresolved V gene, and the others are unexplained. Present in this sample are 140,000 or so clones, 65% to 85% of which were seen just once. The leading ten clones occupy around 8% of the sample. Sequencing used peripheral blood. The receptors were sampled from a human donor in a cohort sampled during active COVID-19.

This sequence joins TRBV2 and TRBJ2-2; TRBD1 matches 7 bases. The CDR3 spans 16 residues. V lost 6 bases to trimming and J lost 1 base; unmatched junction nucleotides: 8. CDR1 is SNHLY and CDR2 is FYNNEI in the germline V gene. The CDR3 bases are TGTGCCAGCAGCGACAGGGCGGTTATGAACACCGGGGAGCTGTTTTTT. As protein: CASSDRAVMNTGELFF.

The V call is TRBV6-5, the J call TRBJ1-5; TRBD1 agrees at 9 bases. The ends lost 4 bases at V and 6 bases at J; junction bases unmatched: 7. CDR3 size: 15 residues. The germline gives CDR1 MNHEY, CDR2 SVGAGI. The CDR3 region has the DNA TGTGCCAGCAGTTCGGACAGGGGCGGGGGTCAGCCCCAGCATTTT. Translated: CASSSDRGGGQPQHF.

CDR3 sequence: CASSPWSAEPQHF. CDR3 coding DNA: TGTGCCAGCAGCCCATGGTCGGCGGAGCCCCAGCATTTT. The chain carries TRBV5-8 and TRBJ1-5; D remains ambiguous. The CDR3 totals 13 residues. Deletions cut 4 bases from V and 8 bases from J, with 13 bases between. Germline V gene sequence: CDR1 SGHTS, CDR2 YDEGEE.

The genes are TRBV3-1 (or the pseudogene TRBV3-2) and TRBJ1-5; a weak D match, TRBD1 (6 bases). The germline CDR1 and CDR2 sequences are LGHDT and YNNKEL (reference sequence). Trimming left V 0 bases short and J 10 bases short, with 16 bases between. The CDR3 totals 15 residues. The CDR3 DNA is TGTGCCAGCAGCCAAGAAGAGGCAGGGGACTACCCCCAGCATTTT. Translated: CASSQEEAGDYPQHF.